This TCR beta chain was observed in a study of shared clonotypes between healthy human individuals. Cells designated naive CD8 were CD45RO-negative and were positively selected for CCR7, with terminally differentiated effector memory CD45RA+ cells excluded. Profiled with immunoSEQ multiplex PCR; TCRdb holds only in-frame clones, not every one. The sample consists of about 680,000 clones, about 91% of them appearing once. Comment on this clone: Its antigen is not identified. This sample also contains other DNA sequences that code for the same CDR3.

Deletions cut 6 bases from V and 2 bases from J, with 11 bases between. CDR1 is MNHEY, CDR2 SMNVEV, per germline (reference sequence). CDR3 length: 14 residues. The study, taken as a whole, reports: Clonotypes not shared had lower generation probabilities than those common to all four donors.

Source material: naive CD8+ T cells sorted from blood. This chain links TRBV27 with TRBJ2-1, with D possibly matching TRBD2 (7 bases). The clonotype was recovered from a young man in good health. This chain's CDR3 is CASSSGGPYNEQFF. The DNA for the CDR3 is TGTGCCAGCAGCTCGGGGGGCCCCTACAATGAGCAGTTCTTC.